Shown below are 19 T cell receptor beta chains from a single sample sequenced in a study of T cells in Graves' hyperthyroidism and ophthalmopathy. Researchers took RNA transcripts and amplified the TCR beta CDR3 regions from them. HTBI primers were employed in a first-round RT-PCR of the TCR CDR3. TCRdb used MiXCR to reprocess the multiplex PCR reads, holding one entry per CDR3 protein. The repertoire holds 350,000 to 450,000 distinct CDR3 sequences, with about an eighth as singletons. The sample comprised blood. Source of these receptors: a man in his fifties or sixties with Graves' ophthalmopathy.

This sequence joins TRBV29-1 and TRBJ1-1, with 7 bases aligning to TRBD1. This CDR3 is built from 12 residues. Germline CDR1 is SQVTM and CDR2 is ANQGSEA. Trimming took 6 bases from V and 4 from J; bases not matched to a gene: 5. CDR3 sequence (DNA): TGCAGCGTCCGCGGGACAGTCACTGAAGCTTTCTTT. This encodes CSVRGTVTEAFF.

This clonotype has more than one count but fewer than ten. This chain connects TRBV19 to TRBJ2-5; the D is unclear. Germline lookup yields CDR1 LNHDA and CDR2 SQIVND (reference sequence). CDR3 length: 11 amino acids. Trimming took 4 bases from V and 4 from J, leaving 4 bases between them. The CDR3 DNA follows: TGTGCCAGTAGTAAGGGAGAGACCCAGTACTTC. Its translation: CASSKGETQYF.

The sample holds many counts of this clonotype. Here the CDR3 reads CASSLGPQNRQYRRPWGEQFF. The CDR3 DNA is TGTGCCAGCAGCTTAGGCCCCCAGAACCGGCAGTACAGAAGGCCTTGGGGTGAGCAGTTCTTC. The chain carries TRBV7-2 and TRBJ2-1; D remains ambiguous. In germline, CDR1 is SGHTA, CDR2 FQGNSA. V lost 1 base to trimming and J lost 9 bases, with 34 bases between them. The CDR3 extends over 21 amino acids. Full variable domain (outside the CDR3, taken from reference TRBV7-2 and TRBJ2-1): GAGVSQSPSNKVTEKGKDVELRCDPISGHTALYWYRQSLGQGLEFLIYFQGNSAPDKSGLPSDRFSAERTGGSVSTLTIQRTQQEDSAVYLCASSLGPQNRQYRRPWGEQFFGPGTRLTVL.

This clonotype appeared many times. V gene TRBV7-9 combines with J gene TRBJ1-2, with D maybe TRBD1 (5 bases). Germline lookup yields CDR1 SEHNR and CDR2 FQNEAQ (reference sequence). The CDR3 has 13 residues. The germline V and J ends were trimmed by 2 bases and 8 bases, with 12 bases remaining between them. Here the CDR3 reads CASSLLPGDGYTF. The CDR3 DNA sequence: TGTGCCAGCAGCTTATTGCCCGGGGACGGCTACACCTTC.

The table lists this clonotype with many counts. The chain combines TRBV3-1 with TRBJ2-2; D not certain. Trimming removed 0 bases at V and 5 bases at J, with 4 bases between. Germline V gives CDR1 LGHDT, CDR2 YNNKEL (reference sequence). CDR3 length: 13 amino acids. For the CDR3, the DNA is TGTGCCAGCAGCCAAGACCTTACCGGGGAGCTGTTTTTT. As protein: CASSQDLTGELFF.

This clonotype has a handful of counts. This sequence joins TRBV5-1 and TRBJ2-7; TRBD2 aligns across 11 bases. The germline V gene encodes CDR1 SGHRS and CDR2 YFSETQ. This CDR3 contains 14 residues. The ends lost 5 bases at V and 7 bases at J; junction bases unmatched: 8. The CDR3 loop is CASRPTSGIYEQYF. DNA of the CDR3: TGCGCCAGCAGACCGACTAGCGGGATCTATGAGCAGTACTTC. Supplemented by reference TRBV5-1 and TRBJ2-7, the full variable domain reads KAGVTQTPRYLIKTRGQQVTLSCSPISGHRSVSWYQQTPGQGLQFLFEYFSETQRNKGNFPGRFSGRQFSNSRSEMNVSTLELGDSALYLCASRPTSGIYEQYFGPGTRLTVT.

A remark on this clonotype: A single base separates this from a much larger clone, so it may be a read error. Here the CDR3 DNA reads TGTGCCAGCAAGGAAGGACAGGGTATTTACAATGAGCAGCTCTTC. The encoded protein is CASKEGQGIYNEQLF. The chain is built from TRBV2 and TRBJ2-1, with 8 positions matching TRBD1. Germline CDR1 is SNHLY and CDR2 is FYNNEI. The CDR3 is 15 residues long.

On this clonotype itself: This sequence may be a read error, since a much larger clone differs from it by one base. The chain carries TRBV2 and TRBJ2-1, with a possible D match to TRBD1 (6 bases). CDR1 and CDR2 (germline): SNHLY, FYNNEI. V lost 11 bases and J lost 6, with 20 bases in between. The CDR3 sequence is 14 residues long. The CDR3 sequence: CAGSSQGRCNEQFF. The CDR3 bases are TGTGCCGGCTCTTCACAGGGACGATGCAATGAGCAGTTCTTC.

This clonotype was observed at least ten times. The rearrangement uses TRBV19 and TRBJ1-1; D uncertain. The CDR3 extends over 13 amino acids. The V gene's germline CDR1 is LNHDA and CDR2 SQIVND (reference sequence). V gave up 6 bases and J gave up 3 bases, with 11 bases separating them. CDR3 amino acids: CASSRSPYTEAFF. As DNA, the CDR3 is TGTGCCAGTAGCCGCAGCCCTTACACTGAAGCTTTCTTT.

V is TRBV19 and J is TRBJ1-5; 7 bases line up with TRBD1. This CDR3 has 15 amino acids. The ends lost 0 bases at V and 6 bases at J; junction bases unmatched: 5. CDR1 and CDR2 from the germline V gene are LNHDA and SQIVND (reference sequence). The CDR3 DNA reads TGTGCCAGTAGTATAGAGGCCGGGACAGCTCAGCCCCAGCATTTT. It translates to CASSIEAGTAQPQHF.

This clonotype came up many times. V usage is TRBV2 and J usage is TRBJ1-1, with TRBD1 identical over 8 bases. CDR3 size: 15 residues. The germline V gene encodes CDR1 SNHLY and CDR2 FYNNEI. V was clipped by 8 bases and J by 2 bases; unmatched bases: 10. The CDR3 bases are TGTGCCAGCCACAAGCAGGGGGCTCCTAACACTGAAGCTTTCTTT. Translation gives CASHKQGAPNTEAFF.

This clonotype was counted ten times or more. The chain employs TRBV2 and TRBJ2-7; D remains ambiguous. V was trimmed by 3 bases and J by 2 bases, leaving 8 bases between them. Germline CDR1 is SNHLY and CDR2 is FYNNEI. There are 13 residues in the CDR3. Written as DNA, the CDR3 is TGTGCCAGCAGTGAGGTCCAAACCTACGAGCAGTACTTC. Translating gives CASSEVQTYEQYF.

Turning to this clonotype: Possible read error: a much larger clone is one base away. The V and J genes are TRBV6-2 or TRBV6-3 and TRBJ2-3; D is uncertain. The DNA matches TRBJ1-5 better at its end, which makes the J call doubtful. Germline V gene lookup returns CDR1 MNHEY and CDR2 SVGEGT. The CDR3 extends over 15 amino acids. Here the CDR3 reads CASNLLTGRQDTQHF. For the CDR3, the DNA is TGTGCCAGCAACTTACTTACGGGCCGACAAGATACGCAGCATTTT.

Many counts were recorded for this clonotype. The chain couples TRBV12-3 or TRBV12-4 to TRBJ1-6, with TRBD1 identical over 8 bases. This CDR3 comprises 14 residues. V dropped 5 bases and J dropped 7; count of bases not matched to a gene: 4. The CDR3 loop reads CASSTGTGNSPLHF. In DNA form, the CDR3 reads TGTGCCAGCAGTACCGGGACAGGCAATTCACCCCTCCACTTT.

This clonotype was detected a few times. This chain joins TRBV29-1 and TRBJ1-4; D is undetermined. Germline-derived CDR1 and CDR2 are SQVTM and ANQGSEA. The germline V and J ends were trimmed by 5 bases and 2 bases, with 3 bases remaining between them. This CDR3 is built from 11 residues. DNA of the CDR3: TGCAGCGTTTCTACTAATGAAAAACTGTTTTTT. Residues: CSVSTNEKLFF.

There are a few counts of this clonotype. The V and J genes are TRBV29-1 and TRBJ2-5, with 8 bases identical to TRBD2. Germline CDR1 is SQVTM and CDR2 is ANQGSEA. V lost 5 bases and J lost 2; bases outside the gene matches: 4. The CDR3 covers 13 residues. CDR3 bases: TGCAGCGTTTACTTAGCGGGACAAGAGACCCAGTACTTC. Residues: CSVYLAGQETQYF.

The chain carries TRBV10-3 and TRBJ2-5; TRBD2 aligns across 10 bases. J gave up 4 bases and V 3 bases, and 2 bases lay outside the gene matches. The CDR3 consists of 14 residues. The germline V gene has CDR1 ENHRY and CDR2 SYGVKD. This CDR3 reads CAISDASGRETQYF. The DNA of the CDR3 is TGTGCCATCAGTGACGCTAGCGGGAGAGAGACCCAGTACTTC.

This clonotype was seen at least ten times. The chain is built from TRBV19 and TRBJ1-4, with D possibly being TRBD1 (5 bases). The germline gives CDR1 LNHDA, CDR2 SQIVND (reference sequence). CDR3 length equals 16 residues. V was shortened by 7 bases and J by 8 bases, with 23 bases between the two germline ends. The CDR3 DNA reads as TGTGCCAGTACCGGCGGGACGACCATCGGTGGAGAAAAACTGTTTTTT. It translates to CASTGGTTIGGEKLFF.

The CDR3: CASRPTGSGNTIYF. The CDR3 bases are TGTGCCAGCAGGCCTACAGGCTCTGGAAACACCATATATTTT. V usage is TRBV27 and J usage is TRBJ1-3; a weak D match, TRBD1 (5 bases). Germline values: CDR1 MNHEY, CDR2 SMNVEV (reference sequence). The V and J ends lost 6 bases and 0 bases respectively, with 9 bases between them. This CDR3 has 14 amino acids.